Listed below are T cell receptor beta chains from one sample, sequenced in a study of shared clonotypes between healthy human individuals. TCRdb's table, derived via immunoSEQ multiplex PCR, lists solely in-frame clones and lacks some. In the table there are roughly 2 million clones, approximately 95% of which are singletons. Sequences were obtained from naive CD4+ T cells sorted from blood. These receptors were obtained from a man aged 18-30 years in good health. Each CDR3 is given with its conserved first and last residue. The D gene is left open where the match is weak. Size is omitted from some rows. Given values are once, few, many or a class for expanded clones.

V gene: TRBV5-4
clone size: -
D gene: TRBD1
J gene: TRBJ2-5
CDR3 protein: CASSLQGTQETQYF
CDR3 DNA: TGTGCCAGCAGCTTACAGGGGACCCAAGAGACCCAGTACTTC

V gene: TRBV2
clone size: once
D gene: -
J gene: TRBJ1-1
CDR3 protein: CASSELGSPNTEAFF
CDR3 DNA: TGTGCCAGCAGTGAATTGGGAAGCCCGAACACTGAAGCTTTCTTT

V gene: TRBV5-1
clone size: -
D gene: -
J gene: TRBJ1-6
CDR3 protein: CASSLEGSSPLHF
CDR3 DNA: TGCGCCAGCAGCTTGGAGGGTAGTTCACCCCTCCACTTT

V gene: TRBV29-1
clone size: -
D gene: -
J gene: TRBJ1-2
CDR3 protein: CSVVGGTNYGYTF
CDR3 DNA: TGCAGCGTTGTTGGGGGGACTAACTATGGCTACACCTTC

V gene: TRBV7-9
clone size: -
D gene: TRBD2
J gene: TRBJ2-1
CDR3 protein: CASSSGTSSYNEQFF
CDR3 DNA: TGTGCCAGCAGCTCCGGGACTAGCAGCTACAATGAGCAGTTCTTC

V gene: TRBV7-2
clone size: -
D gene: -
J gene: TRBJ2-3
CDR3 protein: CASSLERGGTDTQYF
CDR3 DNA: TGTGCCAGCAGCTTAGAAAGGGGAGGCACAGATACGCAGTATTTT

V gene: TRBV5-1
clone size: -
D gene: -
J gene: TRBJ1-4
CDR3 protein: CASSFQRGEKLFF
CDR3 DNA: TGCGCCAGCAGCTTCCAACGGGGTGAAAAACTGTTTTTT

V gene: TRBV9
clone size: -
D gene: -
J gene: TRBJ2-2
CDR3 protein: CASSPRTDGELFF
CDR3 DNA: TGTGCCAGCAGCCCACGGACAGACGGGGAGCTGTTTTTT

V gene: TRBV2
clone size: -
D gene: -
J gene: TRBJ2-2
CDR3 protein: CASSVAKNTGELFF
CDR3 DNA: TGTGCCAGCAGTGTGGCGAAGAACACCGGGGAGCTGTTTTTT

V gene: TRBV30
clone size: -
D gene: -
J gene: TRBJ1-1
CDR3 protein: CAWSPSDRLNTEAFF
CDR3 DNA: TGTGCCTGGAGTCCCTCGGACAGACTCAACACTGAAGCTTTCTTT

V gene: TRBV5-1
clone size: -
D gene: -
J gene: TRBJ2-1
CDR3 protein: CASSLGHSGHAYNEQFF
CDR3 DNA: TGCGCCAGCAGCTTGGGACATAGCGGTCACGCCTACAATGAGCAGTTCTTC

V gene: TRBV5-3
clone size: -
D gene: TRBD1
J gene: TRBJ2-7
CDR3 protein: CARSIRQGESYEQYF
CDR3 DNA: TGTGCCAGAAGCATAAGACAGGGAGAATCCTACGAGCAGTACTTC

V gene: TRBV5-4
clone size: -
D gene: TRBD1
J gene: TRBJ2-7
CDR3 protein: CASSPGQVLSYEQYF
CDR3 DNA: TGTGCCAGCAGCCCGGGACAGGTCCTCTCCTACGAGCAGTACTTC

V gene: TRBV2
clone size: -
D gene: -
J gene: TRBJ2-3
CDR3 protein: CASKVGPDTQYF
CDR3 DNA: TGTGCCAGCAAAGTAGGGCCCGACACGCAGTATTTT

V gene: TRBV10-3
clone size: -
D gene: TRBD1
J gene: TRBJ2-1
CDR3 protein: CAIRTGTGGPNEQFF
CDR3 DNA: TGTGCCATCAGAACCGGGACAGGGGGGCCCAATGAGCAGTTCTTC

V gene: TRBV6-1
clone size: once
D gene: -
J gene: TRBJ2-3
CDR3 protein: CASSSLPYQYF
CDR3 DNA: TGTGCCAGCAGTTCTTTACCCTACCAGTATTTT

V gene: TRBV30
clone size: -
D gene: -
J gene: TRBJ2-1
CDR3 protein: CAWSVDRLAFF
CDR3 DNA: TGTGCCTGGAGTGTAGATCGATTGGCGTTCTTC

V gene: TRBV5-8
clone size: -
D gene: -
J gene: TRBJ1-2
CDR3 protein: CASSETAGYGYTF
CDR3 DNA: TGTGCCAGCAGCGAGACTGCTGGCTATGGCTACACCTTC

V gene: TRBV29-1
clone size: -
D gene: -
J gene: TRBJ1-5
CDR3 protein: CSVGVGDGNQPQHF
CDR3 DNA: TGCAGCGTTGGAGTCGGGGACGGCAATCAGCCCCAGCATTTT

V gene: TRBV30
clone size: -
D gene: -
J gene: TRBJ2-2
CDR3 protein: CAWYQGSHTGELFF
CDR3 DNA: TGTGCCTGGTATCAGGGGTCCCACACCGGGGAGCTGTTTTTT

V gene: TRBV7-2
clone size: -
D gene: -
J gene: TRBJ1-4
CDR3 protein: CASSFLSSTNEKLFF
CDR3 DNA: TGTGCCAGCAGCTTCCTCAGTTCAACTAATGAAAAACTGTTTTTT

V gene: TRBV5-4
clone size: -
D gene: -
J gene: TRBJ1-2
CDR3 protein: CASSLSPDYGYTF
CDR3 DNA: TGTGCCAGCAGCTTGTCGCCCGACTATGGCTACACCTTC

V gene: TRBV15
clone size: -
D gene: -
J gene: TRBJ1-3
CDR3 protein: CATSRDLQAGNTIYF
CDR3 DNA: TGTGCCACCAGCAGAGATCTCCAGGCCGGAAACACCATATATTTT

V gene: TRBV30
clone size: few
D gene: -
J gene: TRBJ2-7
CDR3 protein: CAWSVEGYEQYF
CDR3 DNA: TGTGCCTGGAGTGTAGAGGGCTACGAGCAGTACTTC

V gene: TRBV7-8
clone size: -
D gene: -
J gene: TRBJ2-3
CDR3 protein: CASSLAGITDTQYF
CDR3 DNA: TGTGCCAGCAGCTTAGCCGGAATAACAGATACGCAGTATTTT

V gene: TRBV5-4
clone size: once
D gene: -
J gene: TRBJ1-6
CDR3 protein: CASSLGQASQSPLHF
CDR3 DNA: TGTGCCAGCAGCTTGGGGCAGGCTTCACAATCACCCCTCCACTTT

V gene: TRBV5-6
clone size: -
D gene: TRBD2
J gene: TRBJ2-5
CDR3 protein: CASSLRREKIETQYF
CDR3 DNA: TGTGCCAGCAGCTTGAGGCGGGAGAAAATAGAGACCCAGTACTTC

V gene: TRBV4-1
clone size: -
D gene: -
J gene: TRBJ1-1
CDR3 protein: CASSGGTAEAFF
CDR3 DNA: TGCGCCAGCAGCGGGGGGACTGCCGAAGCTTTCTTT

V gene: TRBV10-3
clone size: -
D gene: -
J gene: TRBJ2-1
CDR3 protein: CAISESWYNEQFF
CDR3 DNA: TGTGCCATCAGTGAGTCCTGGTACAATGAGCAGTTCTTC

V gene: TRBV11-2
clone size: -
D gene: -
J gene: TRBJ2-5
CDR3 protein: CASSLDLGRGGETQYF
CDR3 DNA: TGTGCCAGCAGCTTAGATCTTGGACGGGGAGGAGAGACCCAGTACTTC

V gene: TRBV18
clone size: -
D gene: -
J gene: TRBJ1-4
CDR3 protein: CASSPGILGEKLFF
CDR3 DNA: TGTGCCAGCTCACCCGGGATTCTAGGGGAAAAACTGTTTTTT

V gene: TRBV10-1
clone size: -
D gene: -
J gene: TRBJ2-4
CDR3 protein: CASSESTGAKNIQYF
CDR3 DNA: TGCGCCAGCAGTGAGTCGACTGGAGCCAAAAACATTCAGTACTTC

V gene: TRBV5-1
clone size: -
D gene: -
J gene: TRBJ1-2
CDR3 protein: CASSSLIPGNGYTF
CDR3 DNA: TGCGCCAGCAGCTCCCTTATACCGGGGAATGGCTACACCTTC

V gene: TRBV2
clone size: -
D gene: -
J gene: TRBJ1-6
CDR3 protein: CASAGGASYNSPLHF
CDR3 DNA: TGTGCCAGCGCGGGTGGCGCGTCCTATAATTCACCCCTCCACTTT

V gene: TRBV5-1
clone size: -
D gene: -
J gene: TRBJ2-7
CDR3 protein: CASTQDNSPYEQYF
CDR3 DNA: TGCGCCAGCACCCAGGACAATTCGCCCTACGAGCAGTACTTC

V gene: TRBV6-5
clone size: -
D gene: -
J gene: TRBJ1-3
CDR3 protein: CASSYGTVGNTIYF
CDR3 DNA: TGTGCCAGCAGTTACGGGACGGTCGGAAACACCATATATTTT

V gene: TRBV9
clone size: -
D gene: TRBD1
J gene: TRBJ2-7
CDR3 protein: CASSLGTGGAYEQYF
CDR3 DNA: TGTGCCAGCAGCCTCGGGACAGGGGGGGCCTACGAGCAGTACTTC

V gene: TRBV11-2
clone size: -
D gene: -
J gene: TRBJ1-1
CDR3 protein: CASSAGIVNTEAFF
CDR3 DNA: TGTGCCAGCAGCGCTGGTATTGTGAACACTGAAGCTTTCTTT

V gene: TRBV14
clone size: -
D gene: -
J gene: TRBJ2-3
CDR3 protein: CASSQEATIVTDTQYF
CDR3 DNA: TGTGCCAGCAGCCAAGAGGCGACAATCGTGACAGATACGCAGTATTTT

V gene: TRBV19
clone size: -
D gene: -
J gene: TRBJ1-4
CDR3 protein: CASSILDKANEKLFF
CDR3 DNA: TGTGCCAGTAGTATCCTCGACAAGGCTAATGAAAAACTGTTTTTT

V gene: TRBV5-1
clone size: once
D gene: -
J gene: TRBJ1-2
CDR3 protein: CASSPPQGNASYTF
CDR3 DNA: TGCGCCAGCAGCCCGCCCCAGGGGAATGCGAGCTACACCTTC

V gene: TRBV19
clone size: -
D gene: -
J gene: TRBJ1-1
CDR3 protein: CASIGQLNTEAFF
CDR3 DNA: TGTGCCAGTATTGGACAGTTGAACACTGAAGCTTTCTTT

V gene: TRBV5-6
clone size: -
D gene: -
J gene: TRBJ2-5
CDR3 protein: CASSFTGTETQYF
CDR3 DNA: TGTGCCAGCAGTTTCACAGGGACAGAGACCCAGTACTTC

V gene: TRBV6-4
clone size: -
D gene: -
J gene: TRBJ2-7
CDR3 protein: CASSDSAAPAYEQYF
CDR3 DNA: TGTGCCAGCAGTGACTCGGCAGCTCCTGCCTACGAGCAGTACTTC

V gene: TRBV18
clone size: once
D gene: -
J gene: TRBJ1-5
CDR3 protein: CASSPGSYSNQPQHF
CDR3 DNA: TGTGCCAGCTCACCGGGGAGCTATAGCAATCAGCCCCAGCATTTT

V gene: TRBV18
clone size: -
D gene: -
J gene: TRBJ1-3
CDR3 protein: CASSPTQATGNTIYF
CDR3 DNA: TGTGCCAGCTCACCGACGCAGGCCACTGGAAACACCATATATTTT

V gene: TRBV6-1
clone size: -
D gene: -
J gene: TRBJ1-2
CDR3 protein: CASIWVLGVNGYTF
CDR3 DNA: TGTGCCAGCATTTGGGTTTTGGGAGTGAATGGCTACACCTTC

V gene: TRBV20-1
clone size: -
D gene: -
J gene: TRBJ1-1
CDR3 protein: CSARAPPEAFF
CDR3 DNA: TGCAGTGCTAGAGCCCCTCCTGAAGCTTTCTTT

V gene: TRBV6-5
clone size: -
D gene: TRBD2
J gene: TRBJ2-7
CDR3 protein: CASSGGRTYEQYF
CDR3 DNA: TGTGCCAGTAGCGGGGGCCGAACCTACGAGCAGTACTTC

V gene: TRBV11-2
clone size: -
D gene: -
J gene: TRBJ2-1
CDR3 protein: CASSSSLQLGEQFF
CDR3 DNA: TGTGCCAGCAGCTCTTCCTTACAGTTAGGTGAGCAGTTCTTC

V gene: TRBV29-1
clone size: -
D gene: -
J gene: TRBJ2-6
CDR3 protein: CSARQGANVLTF
CDR3 DNA: TGCAGCGCGAGACAGGGGGCCAACGTCCTGACTTTC

V gene: TRBV5-5
clone size: -
D gene: -
J gene: TRBJ1-1
CDR3 protein: CASSWRSGVNTEAFF
CDR3 DNA: TGTGCCAGCAGCTGGCGGTCGGGCGTGAACACTGAAGCTTTCTTT

V gene: TRBV5-6
clone size: -
D gene: TRBD2
J gene: TRBJ2-5
CDR3 protein: CASSPRTSGIRAKTQYF
CDR3 DNA: TGTGCCAGCAGCCCACGGACTAGCGGGATCCGGGCAAAGACCCAGTACTTC

V gene: TRBV6-6
clone size: -
D gene: TRBD1
J gene: TRBJ1-1
CDR3 protein: CASSPDRGNTEAFF
CDR3 DNA: TGTGCCAGCAGCCCAGACAGGGGGAACACTGAAGCTTTCTTT

V gene: TRBV5-6
clone size: -
D gene: -
J gene: TRBJ1-2
CDR3 protein: CASSSSREGRNGYTF
CDR3 DNA: TGTGCCAGCAGTTCGTCCAGGGAGGGGAGGAATGGCTACACCTTC

V gene: TRBV5-1
clone size: -
D gene: -
J gene: TRBJ2-3
CDR3 protein: CASSLWVGWDTQYF
CDR3 DNA: TGCGCCAGCAGCTTGTGGGTCGGGTGGGATACGCAGTATTTT

V gene: TRBV7-9
clone size: -
D gene: TRBD1
J gene: TRBJ2-2
CDR3 protein: CASSFARTGGTGELFF
CDR3 DNA: TGTGCCAGCAGCTTCGCTAGGACAGGGGGGACCGGGGAGCTGTTTTTT

V gene: TRBV5-6
clone size: -
D gene: -
J gene: TRBJ1-2
CDR3 protein: CASSFGNGYTF
CDR3 DNA: TGTGCCAGCAGCTTCGGGAACGGCTACACCTTC

V gene: TRBV5-1
clone size: -
D gene: -
J gene: TRBJ2-7
CDR3 protein: CASSVQELGPYEQYF
CDR3 DNA: TGCGCCAGCAGCGTACAGGAACTTGGCCCCTACGAGCAGTACTTC